This passage covers 13 T cell receptor beta chains from one sample sequenced in a study of shared clonotypes between healthy human individuals. TCRdb's table, derived via immunoSEQ multiplex PCR, lists solely in-frame clones and lacks some. The sample has 400,000 to 550,000 clones, roughly 85% seen once. Sequenced: PBMCs. All receptors derive from a woman between 40 and 50 years old in good health. Some clones in this sample may be carry-over from other donors' samples.

This chain joins TRBV19 and TRBJ2-5, with TRBD2 matching 10 bases. Germline CDR1 and CDR2: LNHDA and SQIVND (reference sequence). With V trimmed by 6 bases and J by 4 bases, 5 bases remained unmatched. The CDR3 is 14 amino acids. The CDR3 DNA is TGTGCCAGTAGCGGAGCGGGGGGGCGAGAGACCCAGTACTTC. Protein: CASSGAGGRETQYF.

V is TRBV15 and J is TRBJ1-2, with a weak D call TRBD1 (5 bases). Germline V gene lookup returns CDR1 LNHNV and CDR2 YYDKDF (reference sequence). V lost 0 bases and J lost 2, with 13 bases in between. This CDR3 region has 16 residues. The CDR3 DNA reads as TGTGCCACCAGCAGAGAACCAGGGCAAGAAAACTATGGCTACACCTTC. It specifies CATSREPGQENYGYTF.

The rearrangement links TRBV5-1 to TRBJ1-3, with D possibly being TRBD1 (5 bases). Looked up from germline, CDR1 is SGHRS and CDR2 is YFSETQ. V was cut by 4 bases and J by 0 bases, with 14 bases left in between. The CDR3 loop spans 16 amino acids. CDR3 loop: CASSTTGDSSGNTIYF. The CDR3, as DNA: TGCGCCAGCAGCACAACAGGAGACAGCTCTGGAAACACCATATATTTT.

The rearrangement joins TRBV11-2 to TRBJ1-1; no firm D call. This CDR3 spans 12 amino acids. The germline V gene encodes CDR1 SGHAT and CDR2 FQNNGV. Trimming left V 1 base short and J 9 bases short, with 9 bases between. CDR3 amino acids: CASSLVNTKAFF. The DNA of the CDR3 is TGTGCCAGCAGCTTAGTTAACACAAAAGCTTTCTTT.

This clone has only one observation. The chain links TRBV19 to TRBJ2-1; 9 bases match TRBD2. Germline CDR1 LNHDA, CDR2 SQIVND (reference sequence). The CDR3 is made up of 14 amino acids. V shed 7 bases, J shed 3 bases, and the junction held 4 bases outside the gene matches. CDR3 DNA sequence: TGTGCCAGTACCCAGCGGGAGGTCTACAATGAGCAGTTCTTC. Amino acids: CASTQREVYNEQFF.

The chain is built from TRBV5-6 and TRBJ2-1, with 9 nucleotides matching TRBD1. The CDR3 is made up of 15 amino acids. CDR1 and CDR2 (germline): SGHDT, YYEEEE. The V and J ends lost 1 base and 7 bases, in that order; junction bases with no gene match: 6. The CDR3 DNA is TGTGCCAGCAGCTTGTGGGACAGGGACCTAAATGAGCAGTTCTTC. Residues: CASSLWDRDLNEQFF.

A few counts support this clone. The chain joins TRBV2 to TRBJ1-5; 9 positions agree with TRBD1. Trimming removed 2 bases from V and 7 bases from J; junction bases left unmatched: 6. Germline lookup yields CDR1 SNHLY and CDR2 FYNNEI. The length of the CDR3 is 15 residues. The CDR3 DNA is TGTGCCAGCAGTGAACGGGACAGGGTGTACCAGCCCCAGCATTTT. Protein sequence: CASSERDRVYQPQHF.

In its sample, this clone was seen once. V and J are TRBV28 and TRBJ1-5; 8 nucleotides line up with TRBD1. The V segment lost 2 bases and the J segment 2 bases; nucleotides outside the gene matches: 11. Germline V gives CDR1 MDHEN, CDR2 SYDVKM. CDR3 size: 18 residues. The CDR3 DNA follows: TGTGCCAGCAGTTTAGCTAAAACAGGGGGGAGGGGCAATCAGCCCCAGCATTTT. Translated: CASSLAKTGGRGNQPQHF.

V gene TRBV6-4 combines with J gene TRBJ2-2; 7 bases agree with TRBD2. Germline V gene sequence: CDR1 MRHNA, CDR2 SNTAGT. Losses at the gene ends were 6 bases for V and 0 bases for J; bases not matched to a gene: 10. This CDR3 is built from 17 residues. This CDR3 is CASSRTSVFANTGELFF. DNA for the CDR3: TGTGCCAGCAGCCGAACTAGCGTCTTTGCGAACACCGGGGAGCTGTTTTTT.

This clone appeared a few times. The same CDR3 is also encoded by other DNA sequences in this sample. This chain joins TRBV9 and TRBJ2-1; D call uncertain. The V gene lost 0 bases and the J gene lost 0 bases, with 4 bases spanning the gap. Germline V gene lookup returns CDR1 SGDLS and CDR2 YYNGEE. The CDR3 has 14 residues. The chain's CDR3 is CASSVAGSYNEQFF. CDR3 sequence (DNA): TGTGCCAGCAGCGTAGCGGGCTCCTACAATGAGCAGTTCTTC.

The chain links TRBV5-1 to TRBJ2-1; the D is unclear. CDR1 is SGHRS, CDR2 YFSETQ, per germline. With 2 bases removed from V and 0 bases from J, the gap between germline ends came to 9 bases. The CDR3 is 15 amino acids. The CDR3: CASSFSPSSYNEQFF. CDR3 coding DNA: TGCGCCAGCAGCTTTTCCCCCAGCTCCTACAATGAGCAGTTCTTC. The full variable domain, rest sourced from reference TRBV5-1 and TRBJ2-1, is KAGVTQTPRYLIKTRGQQVTLSCSPISGHRSVSWYQQTPGQGLQFLFEYFSETQRNKGNFPGRFSGRQFSNSRSEMNVSTLELGDSALYLCASSFSPSSYNEQFFGPGTRLTVL.

This chain's CDR3 is CASSHRRSDTQYF. As DNA, the CDR3 is TGTGCCAGCAGTCACCGTAGGTCGGATACGCAGTATTTT. The chain combines TRBV27 with TRBJ2-3; no firm D call. Germline-derived CDR1 and CDR2 are MNHEY and SMNVEV (reference sequence). V was trimmed by 5 bases and J by 6 bases, leaving 12 bases between them. CDR3 length equals 13 residues.

This chain joins TRBV7-9 and TRBJ2-6; D gene ambiguous. The CDR3 contains 16 residues. CDR1 and CDR2 (germline): SEHNR, FQNEAQ (reference sequence). V was cut by 4 bases and J by 0 bases, with 10 bases left in between. The CDR3 bases are TGTGCCAGCAGCTCCTTGTGGTCCTCTGGGGCCAACGTCCTGACTTTC. Its protein product is CASSSLWSSGANVLTF. Full variable domain (outside the CDR3, taken from reference TRBV7-9 and TRBJ2-6): DTGVSQNPRHKITKRGQNVTFRCDPISEHNRLYWYRQTLGQGPEFLTYFQNEAQLEKSRLLSDRFSAERPKGSFSTLEIQRTEQGDSAMYLCASSSLWSSGANVLTFGAGSRLTVL.